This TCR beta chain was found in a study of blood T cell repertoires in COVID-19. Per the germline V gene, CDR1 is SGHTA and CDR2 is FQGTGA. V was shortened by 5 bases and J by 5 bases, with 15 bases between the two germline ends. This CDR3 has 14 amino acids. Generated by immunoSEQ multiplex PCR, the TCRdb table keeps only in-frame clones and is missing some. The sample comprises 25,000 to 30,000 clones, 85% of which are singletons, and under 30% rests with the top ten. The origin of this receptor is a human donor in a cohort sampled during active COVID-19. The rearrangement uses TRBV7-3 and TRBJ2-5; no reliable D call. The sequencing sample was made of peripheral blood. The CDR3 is CASSRYGGDETQYF. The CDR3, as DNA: TGTGCCAGCAGCCGTTATGGCGGTGACGAGACCCAGTACTTC. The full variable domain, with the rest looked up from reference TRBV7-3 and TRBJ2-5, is GAGVSQTPSNKVTEKGKYVELRCDPISGHTALYWYRQSLGQGPEFLIYFQGTGAADDSGLPNDRFFAVRPEGSVSTLKIQRTERGDSAVYLCASSRYGGDETQYFGPGTRLLVL.